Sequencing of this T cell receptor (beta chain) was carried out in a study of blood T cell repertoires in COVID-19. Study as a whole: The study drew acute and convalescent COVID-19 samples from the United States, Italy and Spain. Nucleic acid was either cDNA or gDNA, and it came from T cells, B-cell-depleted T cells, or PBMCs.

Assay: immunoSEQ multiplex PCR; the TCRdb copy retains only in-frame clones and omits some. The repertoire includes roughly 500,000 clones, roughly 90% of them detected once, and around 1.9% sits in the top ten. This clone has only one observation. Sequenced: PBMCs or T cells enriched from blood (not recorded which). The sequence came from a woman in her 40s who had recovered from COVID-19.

The CDR3 bases are TGTGCCACCAGTGATTTCCGGGAGGGCCTGGTGAATGAGCAGTTCTTC. This gives the protein CATSDFREGLVNEQFF. The chain couples TRBV24-1 to TRBJ2-1, with 8 nucleotides matching TRBD2. V lost 1 base, J lost 7 bases, and 8 bases stayed unmatched. Germline assignment: CDR1 KGHDR and CDR2 SFDVKD. The CDR3 consists of 16 residues.